The T cell receptor beta chain under discussion was sequenced for a study of CD4 T cells in relation to SARS-CoV-2 and coronaviruses. V was pared by 11 bases and J by 7 bases, with 11 bases of the junction left unmatched. Germline CDR1 and CDR2: MDHEN and SYDVKM. CDR3 length: 13 residues. Sequencing used immunoSEQ multiplex PCR; TCRdb keeps in-frame clones, though not all of them. Of 20,000 or so clones listed, more than 60% are singletons. Before the COVID-19 pandemic, during about 2010-2018, CD4+ T cells were taken from unexposed donors. CD4+ T cells were isolated from the cells after around 11 days of culture. The table lists this clone with a count of one. Its antigen remains unknown.

Input material: CD4+ T cells from PBMCs, cultured in vitro. V and J are TRBV28 and TRBJ1-2; 9 nucleotides match TRBD1. The receptor was derived from a human donor in good health. The CDR3 sequence is CAGGQGPLFGYTF. The DNA of the CDR3 is TGTGCCGGGGGACAGGGCCCCCTTTTTGGCTACACCTTC.